Listed below are T cell receptor beta chains from one sample, sequenced in a study of cytomegalovirus exposure and HLA in healthy donors. The protocol was immunoSEQ multiplex PCR, while the TCRdb copy is restricted to in-frame clones and leaves out a portion. The repertoire holds over 150,000 clones, with approximately 78% as singletons. The source material was PBMCs. These receptors were obtained from a girl aged 2-10 years in good health and CMV-seropositive. Both conserved end residues are trimmed from each CDR3. The order of the fields is J gene, V gene, CDR3 protein.

J gene: TRBJ2-1; V gene: TRBV5-1; CDR3 protein: ASSQAYNEQF
J gene: TRBJ2-2; V gene: TRBV27; CDR3 protein: ASGGLSGTGELF
J gene: TRBJ1-1; V gene: TRBV4-1; CDR3 protein: ASSQEGVRSTEAF
J gene: TRBJ2-5; V gene: TRBV7-6; CDR3 protein: ASSFGETQY
J gene: TRBJ1-1; V gene: TRBV28; CDR3 protein: ASSLRRVDTEAF
J gene: TRBJ1-1; V gene: TRBV19; CDR3 protein: ASIKGPGQGFGAEAF
J gene: TRBJ1-5; V gene: TRBV5-1; CDR3 protein: ASSLAGLNQPQH
J gene: TRBJ1-3; V gene: TRBV28; CDR3 protein: ASSSPGGPAGNTIY
J gene: TRBJ1-4; V gene: TRBV28; CDR3 protein: ASRPPGGGEKLF
J gene: TRBJ2-5; V gene: TRBV28; CDR3 protein: ASSSRLAGGQVVETQY
J gene: TRBJ2-1; V gene: TRBV5-1; CDR3 protein: ASSPTGSSNEQF
J gene: TRBJ1-5; V gene: TRBV19; CDR3 protein: ASKVGTGGRGSQPQH
J gene: TRBJ1-5; V gene: TRBV15; CDR3 protein: ATSRGKGARGNQPQH
J gene: TRBJ2-3; V gene: TRBV20-1; CDR3 protein: SARANQQY
J gene: TRBJ2-3; V gene: TRBV5-1; CDR3 protein: ASSLLAGEADTQY
J gene: TRBJ2-1; V gene: TRBV10-1; CDR3 protein: ATSPVGLAVQRSSYNEQF
J gene: TRBJ2-1; V gene: TRBV5-1; CDR3 protein: ASSLAGGASRF
J gene: TRBJ2-3; V gene: TRBV5-1; CDR3 protein: ASSLGLAGHTDTQY
J gene: TRBJ2-1; V gene: TRBV4-1; CDR3 protein: ASSQVGSRGNEQF
J gene: TRBJ1-5; V gene: TRBV6-1; CDR3 protein: ASSEIAGSNQPQH
J gene: TRBJ2-2; V gene: TRBV30; CDR3 protein: ACGLRGLNTGELF
J gene: TRBJ1-5; V gene: TRBV4-1; CDR3 protein: ASKEEGLPGLGGPQH
J gene: TRBJ1-3; V gene: TRBV6-5; CDR3 protein: ASSSSSGNTIY
J gene: TRBJ1-2; V gene: TRBV4-1; CDR3 protein: ASSQDLTVANYGYT
J gene: TRBJ1-5; V gene: TRBV5-1; CDR3 protein: ASSFTGGGQPQH
J gene: TRBJ2-3; V gene: TRBV29-1; CDR3 protein: SGEGPDTQY
J gene: TRBJ2-7; V gene: TRBV5-1; CDR3 protein: ASSLSSGRVHEQY
J gene: TRBJ1-1; V gene: TRBV28; CDR3 protein: ASSFGRVQNTEAF
J gene: TRBJ2-7; V gene: TRBV6-1; CDR3 protein: ASSEAAGGPYEQY
J gene: TRBJ1-2; V gene: TRBV30; CDR3 protein: AWRRGGGYT